Below are 16 T cell receptor beta chains sequenced from a single sample in a study of cytomegalovirus exposure and HLA in healthy donors. Primers: 60 Vbeta forward and 13 Jbeta reverse. TCRdb's copy holds only in-frame clones and misses some; the assay was immunoSEQ multiplex PCR. The sample yields under 200,000 clones, roughly 74% seen once. The source material was PBMCs. The receptor set was obtained from a woman aged 40 to 50 in good health and CMV-seropositive.

This chain links TRBV7-2 with TRBJ2-1, with a tentative D call TRBD1 (6 bases). This CDR3 contains 14 residues. Germline values: CDR1 SGHTA, CDR2 FQGNSA. Trimming pared 3 bases from V and 0 bases from J, leaving 6 bases between. CDR3 in amino acids: CASSLDSSYNEQFF. CDR3 bases: TGTGCCAGCAGCTTGGACAGCTCCTACAATGAGCAGTTCTTC.

This clone was observed a few times. The chain recombines TRBV6-1 with TRBJ1-5; possibly TRBD1 for D (6 bases). The length of the CDR3 is 14 residues. Trimming pared 2 bases from V and 6 bases from J, leaving 11 bases between. Germline V gene data show CDR1 as MNHNS and CDR2 as SASEGT. The CDR3 protein is CASSERGRGQPQHF. CDR3 coding DNA: TGTGCCAGCAGTGAACGTGGCAGGGGTCAGCCCCAGCATTTT.

The chain links TRBV6-5 to TRBJ2-7; 8 nucleotides agree with TRBD1. The ends lost 8 bases at V and 6 bases at J; junction bases unmatched: 6. Germline CDR1 is MNHEY and CDR2 is SVGAGI. The CDR3 sequence is 12 residues long. The CDR3 DNA is TGTGCCAGCGGGAAGACAGGGGTCGAGCAGTACTTC. This encodes CASGKTGVEQYF.

The chain is built from TRBV18 and TRBJ2-4, with D perhaps TRBD1 (5 bases). Germline loops: CDR1 KGHSH, CDR2 LQKENI. Trimming cost V 5 bases and J 4 bases, with 15 bases left between them. CDR3 length equals 15 residues. The CDR3 DNA is TGTGCCAGCTCAACAAGACAGAACCTAAAAAACATTCAGTACTTC. It is translated as CASSTRQNLKNIQYF.

The V call is TRBV27, the J call TRBJ2-1; D is undetermined. V dropped 6 bases and J dropped 9 bases, with 12 bases sitting between them. Germline V lookup: CDR1 MNHEY, CDR2 SMNVEV (reference sequence). The CDR3 has 12 amino acids. CDR3 in DNA: TGTGCCAGCAGCCTCCTCCGAGGTGAGCAGTTCTTC. It translates to CASSLLRGEQFF.

The chain uses TRBV19 and TRBJ2-4, with 9 bases fitting TRBD1. Trimming cost V 3 bases and J 9 bases; bases outside gene matches: 12. The CDR3 extends over 16 amino acids. The germline V gene encodes CDR1 LNHDA and CDR2 SQIVND (reference sequence). Here the CDR3 reads CASSIPTGGRRFIQYF. CDR3 in DNA: TGTGCCAGTAGTATTCCGACAGGGGGACGGAGGTTCATTCAGTACTTC.

The chain has TRBV5-1 and TRBJ2-5; maybe TRBD2 (7 bases). The DNA matches TRBJ2-7 better at its end, which makes the J call doubtful. The germline gives CDR1 SGHRS, CDR2 YFSETQ. This CDR3 contains 15 residues. The CDR3 region has the DNA TGCGCCAGCAGAACTGGGGGCGCGGGGGCCTACGAGCAGTACTTC. Amino acid sequence: CASRTGGAGAYEQYF.

V and J are TRBV21-1 and TRBJ2-7; the table's D call TRBD1 went unverified against the DNA. TRBV21-1 is a recognized pseudogene. This CDR3 region has 14 residues. This CDR3 reads CASSAGQDTYEQYF. The CDR3 bases are TGTGCCAGCAGCGCGGGACAGGACACCTACGAGCAGTACTTC.

The rearrangement uses TRBV5-4 and TRBJ2-1; 11 bases agree with TRBD2. V lost 6 bases to trimming and J lost 5 bases; unmatched junction nucleotides: 16. The CDR3 runs 18 residues. Germline CDR1 is SGHNT and CDR2 is YYREEE (reference sequence). CDR3 nucleotides: TGTGCCAGCAAGCTTCGAGGCTTAGCGGGAGGGCCTAACAATGAGCAGTTCTTC. Its translation is CASKLRGLAGGPNNEQFF.

This sequence joins TRBV9 and TRBJ2-1, with 7 bases matching TRBD2. The CDR3 covers 16 residues. Germline V gene lookup returns CDR1 SGDLS and CDR2 YYNGEE. With 4 bases clipped from V and 3 bases from J, the junction kept 10 bases outside the gene matches. The CDR3 spells CASSPRGLDIYNEQFF. The CDR3 bases are TGTGCCAGCAGCCCCAGAGGACTAGATATCTACAATGAGCAGTTCTTC.

V and J are TRBV7-3 and TRBJ2-2; 9 bases map to TRBD1. Germline loops: CDR1 SGHTA, CDR2 FQGTGA. V shed 5 bases, J shed 5 bases, and the junction held 21 bases outside the gene matches. CDR3 length equals 20 residues. The CDR3 nucleotides read TGTGCCAGCAGCCTACGACGGGGGACAACCGGGACAGGGTATACCGGGGAGCTGTTTTTT. This encodes CASSLRRGTTGTGYTGELFF.

The chain carries TRBV5-4 and TRBJ2-1; the match to TRBD2 covers 9 bases. The germline V gene encodes CDR1 SGHNT and CDR2 YYREEE (reference sequence). The CDR3 is 14 residues long. V was pared by 3 bases and J by 3 bases, with 1 base of the junction left unmatched. CDR3 DNA sequence: TGTGCCAGCAGCTCGACTAGCGGCTACAATGAGCAGTTCTTC. Residues: CASSSTSGYNEQFF.

J is TRBJ2-2 and V is TRBV7-9, with a possible D match to TRBD2 (5 bases). Trimming pared 0 bases from V and 7 bases from J, leaving 9 bases between. The CDR3 has 14 residues. Germline V lookup: CDR1 SEHNR, CDR2 FQNEAQ (reference sequence). The CDR3 sequence: CASSLAGASGELFF. For the CDR3, the DNA is TGTGCCAGCAGCTTAGCGGGAGCCAGCGGGGAGCTGTTTTTT.

CDR3 sequence (DNA): TGTGCCAGCAGATACCAAGGACAGGGTGTGCAGCCCCAGCATTTT. Protein sequence: CASRYQGQGVQPQHF. The rearrangement links TRBV28 to TRBJ1-5; TRBD1 agrees at 8 bases. This CDR3 is 15 amino acids long. V was pared by 6 bases and J by 7 bases, with 11 bases of the junction left unmatched. The germline gives CDR1 MDHEN, CDR2 SYDVKM.

The gene calls are TRBV7-9 and TRBJ1-1; no firm D call. This CDR3 contains 13 residues. Trimming removed 3 bases from V and 4 bases from J, with 9 bases in between. Germline V gene lookup returns CDR1 SEHNR and CDR2 FQNEAQ (reference sequence). Here the CDR3 reads CASSFEGSTEAFF. The CDR3 DNA reads as TGTGCCAGCAGCTTCGAGGGATCCACTGAAGCTTTCTTT.

The chain combines TRBV6-5 with TRBJ1-2, with D perhaps TRBD1 (5 bases). Germline V gene lookup returns CDR1 MNHEY and CDR2 SVGAGI. The length of the CDR3 is 13 residues. Trimming removed 5 bases from V and 7 bases from J, with 14 bases in between. DNA for the CDR3: TGTGCCAGCAGTGAAGCCAGGGTCGGTGGCTACACCTTC. This codes for CASSEARVGGYTF.